Only a few counts were recorded for the clone carrying this TCR beta chain. The germline V gene encodes CDR1 DFQATT and CDR2 SNEGSKA (reference sequence). V shed 6 bases, J shed 4 bases, and the junction held 14 bases outside the gene matches. The CDR3 is 16 amino acids. TCRdb fed the 5' RACE reads into MiXCR, producing one record per CDR3 protein. In the table there are roughly 480,000 distinct CDR3 sequences, more than 20% of which are singletons. The record originates from a study of T-cell memory formation after mild COVID-19. The rearrangement links TRBV20-1 to TRBJ1-1; 10 positions match TRBD1. Sequencing was done on a sample of PBMCs or a T cell subset sorted from them (not recorded which). This receptor was obtained from an adult woman who had mild COVID-19 (a few samples of this study predate the infection). Cell type and time point are not known. CDR3 sequence: CSAGRVGDRGFTEAFF. CDR3 nucleotides: TGCAGTGCGGGGAGAGTAGGGGACAGGGGTTTCACTGAAGCTTTCTTT.